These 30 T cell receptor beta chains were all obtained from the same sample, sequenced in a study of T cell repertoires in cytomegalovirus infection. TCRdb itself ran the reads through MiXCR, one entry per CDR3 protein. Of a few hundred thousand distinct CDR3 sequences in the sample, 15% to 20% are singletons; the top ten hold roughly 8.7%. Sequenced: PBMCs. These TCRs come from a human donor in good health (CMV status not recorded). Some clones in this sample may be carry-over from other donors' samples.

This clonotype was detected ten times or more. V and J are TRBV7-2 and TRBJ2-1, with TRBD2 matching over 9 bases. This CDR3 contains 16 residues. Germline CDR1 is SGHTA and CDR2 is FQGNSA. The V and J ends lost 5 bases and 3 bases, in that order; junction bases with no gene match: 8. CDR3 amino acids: CASSRISGSYYNEQFF. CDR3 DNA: TGTGCCAGCAGCCGAATTAGCGGGAGTTACTACAATGAGCAGTTCTTC. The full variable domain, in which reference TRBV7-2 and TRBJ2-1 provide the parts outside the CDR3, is GAGVSQSPSNKVTEKGKDVELRCDPISGHTALYWYRQSLGQGLEFLIYFQGNSAPDKSGLPSDRFSAERTGGSVSTLTIQRTQQEDSAVYLCASSRISGSYYNEQFFGPGTRLTVL.

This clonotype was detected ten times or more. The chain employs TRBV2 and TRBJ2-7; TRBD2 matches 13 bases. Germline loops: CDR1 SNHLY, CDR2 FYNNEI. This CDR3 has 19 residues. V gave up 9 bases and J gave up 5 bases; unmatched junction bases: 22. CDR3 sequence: CARSGTPGTSGNIWDEQYF. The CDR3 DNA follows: TGTGCCAGGTCCGGGACACCCGGGACTAGCGGGAACATTTGGGACGAGCAGTACTTC.

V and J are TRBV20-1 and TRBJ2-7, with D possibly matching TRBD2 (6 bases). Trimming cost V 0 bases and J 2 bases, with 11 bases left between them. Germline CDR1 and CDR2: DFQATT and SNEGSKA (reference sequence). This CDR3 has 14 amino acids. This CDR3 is CSAREASAAYEQYF. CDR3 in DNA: TGCAGTGCTAGAGAGGCTAGCGCGGCCTACGAGCAGTACTTC.

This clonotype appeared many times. The CDR3: CASSTYSGQPQHF. The CDR3 nucleotides read TGTGCCAGCAGTACCTACTCGGGGCAGCCCCAGCATTTT. The V call is TRBV28, the J call TRBJ1-5; unclear D gene. Germline V CDR1 and CDR2: MDHEN, SYDVKM. CDR3 size: 13 residues. Trimming took 5 bases from V and 7 from J, leaving 12 bases between them. The full variable domain, its missing parts supplied by reference TRBV28 and TRBJ1-5, is DVKVTQSSRYLVKRTGEKVFLECVQDMDHENMFWYRQDPGLGLRLIYFSYDVKMKEKGDIPEGYSVSREKKERFSLILESASTNQTSMYLCASSTYSGQPQHFGDGTRLSIL.

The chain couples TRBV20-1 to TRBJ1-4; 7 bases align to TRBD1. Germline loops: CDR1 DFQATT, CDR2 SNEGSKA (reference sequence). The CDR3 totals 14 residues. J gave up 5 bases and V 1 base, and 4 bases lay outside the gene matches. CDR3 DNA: TGCAGTGCTAGAGGCGGACAGGCGAATGAAAAACTGTTTTTT. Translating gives CSARGGQANEKLFF.

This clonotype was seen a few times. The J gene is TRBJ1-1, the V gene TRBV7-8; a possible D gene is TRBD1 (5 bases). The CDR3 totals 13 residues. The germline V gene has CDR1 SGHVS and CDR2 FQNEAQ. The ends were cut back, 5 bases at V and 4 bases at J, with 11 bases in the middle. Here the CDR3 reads CASSKTEGTEAFF. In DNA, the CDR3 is TGTGCCAGCAGCAAGACAGAGGGCACTGAAGCTTTCTTT.

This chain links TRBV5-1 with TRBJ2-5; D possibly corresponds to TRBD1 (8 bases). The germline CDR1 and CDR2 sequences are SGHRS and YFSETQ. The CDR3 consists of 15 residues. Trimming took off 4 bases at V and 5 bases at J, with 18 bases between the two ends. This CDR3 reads CASSAAGQGGETQYF. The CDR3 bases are TGCGCCAGCAGCGCCGCCGGACAGGGAGGGGAGACCCAGTACTTC.

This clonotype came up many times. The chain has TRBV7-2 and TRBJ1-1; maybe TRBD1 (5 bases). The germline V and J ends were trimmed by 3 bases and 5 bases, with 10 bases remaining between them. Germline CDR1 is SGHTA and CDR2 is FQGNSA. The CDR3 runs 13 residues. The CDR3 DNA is TGTGCCAGCAGCTTGGGGGGACTGACTGAAGCTTTCTTT. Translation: CASSLGGLTEAFF.

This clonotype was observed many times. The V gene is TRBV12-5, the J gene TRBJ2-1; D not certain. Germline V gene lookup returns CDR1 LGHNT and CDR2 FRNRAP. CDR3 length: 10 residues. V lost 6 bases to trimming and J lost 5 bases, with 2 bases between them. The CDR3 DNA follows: TGTGCTAGTGGCCACAATGAGCAGTTCTTC. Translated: CASGHNEQFF.

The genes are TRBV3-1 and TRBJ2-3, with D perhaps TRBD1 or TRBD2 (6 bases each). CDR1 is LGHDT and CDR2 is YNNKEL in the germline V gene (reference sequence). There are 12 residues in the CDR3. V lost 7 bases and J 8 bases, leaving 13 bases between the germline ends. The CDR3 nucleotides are TGTGCCAGCATGGGGGGCGGAGGTACGCAGTATTTT. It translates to CASMGGGGTQYF.

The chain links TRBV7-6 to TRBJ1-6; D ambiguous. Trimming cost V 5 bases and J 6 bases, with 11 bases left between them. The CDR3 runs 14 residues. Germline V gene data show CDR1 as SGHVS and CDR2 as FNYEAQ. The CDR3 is CASSTGRTNSPLHF. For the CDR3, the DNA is TGTGCCAGCAGCACTGGACGGACTAATTCACCCCTCCACTTT. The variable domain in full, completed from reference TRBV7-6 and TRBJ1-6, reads GAGVSQSPRYKVTKRGQDVALRCDPISGHVSLYWYRQALGQGPEFLTYFNYEAQQDKSGLPNDRFSAERPEGSISTLTIQRTEQRDSAMYRCASSTGRTNSPLHFGNGTRLTVT.

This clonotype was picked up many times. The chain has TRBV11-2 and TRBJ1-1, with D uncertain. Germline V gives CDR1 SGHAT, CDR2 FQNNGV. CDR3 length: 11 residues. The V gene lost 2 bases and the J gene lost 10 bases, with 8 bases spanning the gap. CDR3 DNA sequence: TGTGCCAGCAGCTTAAAGGGTCTAGCTTTCTTT. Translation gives CASSLKGLAFF.

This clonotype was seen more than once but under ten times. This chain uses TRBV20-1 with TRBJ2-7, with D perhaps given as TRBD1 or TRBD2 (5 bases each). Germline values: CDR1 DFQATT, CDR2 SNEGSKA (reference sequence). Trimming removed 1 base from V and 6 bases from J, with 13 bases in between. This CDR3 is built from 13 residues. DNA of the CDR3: TGCAGTGCTAGAGTTGTAGCAGGGACCGAGCAGTACTTC. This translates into CSARVVAGTEQYF.

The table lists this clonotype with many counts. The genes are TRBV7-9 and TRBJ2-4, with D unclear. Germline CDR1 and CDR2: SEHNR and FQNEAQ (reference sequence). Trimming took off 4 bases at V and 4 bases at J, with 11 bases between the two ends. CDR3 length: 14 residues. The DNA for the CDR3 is TGTGCCAGCAGCTCTTGGAAAGGGAAAAACATTCAGTACTTC. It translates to CASSSWKGKNIQYF.

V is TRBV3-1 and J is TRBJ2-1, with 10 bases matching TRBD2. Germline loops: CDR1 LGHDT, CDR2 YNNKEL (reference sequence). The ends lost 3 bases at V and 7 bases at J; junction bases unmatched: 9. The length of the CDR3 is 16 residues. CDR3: CASSQAASGRGNEQFF. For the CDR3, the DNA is TGTGCCAGCAGCCAGGCCGCTAGCGGGAGAGGAAATGAGCAGTTCTTC.

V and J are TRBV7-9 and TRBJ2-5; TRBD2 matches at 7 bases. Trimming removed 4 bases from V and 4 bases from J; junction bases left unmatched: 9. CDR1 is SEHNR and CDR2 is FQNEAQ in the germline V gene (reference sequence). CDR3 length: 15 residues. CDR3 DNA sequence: TGTGCCAGCAGCTCGCCGGGCGGGGAGGGAGAGACCCAGTACTTC. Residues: CASSSPGGEGETQYF.

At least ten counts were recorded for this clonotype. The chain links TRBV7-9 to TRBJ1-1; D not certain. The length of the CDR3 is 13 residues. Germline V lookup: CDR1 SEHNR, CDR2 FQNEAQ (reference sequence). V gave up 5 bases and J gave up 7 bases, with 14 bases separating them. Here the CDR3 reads CASSSLAGIEAFF. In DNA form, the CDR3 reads TGTGCCAGCAGCAGCTTGGCGGGGATTGAAGCTTTCTTT.

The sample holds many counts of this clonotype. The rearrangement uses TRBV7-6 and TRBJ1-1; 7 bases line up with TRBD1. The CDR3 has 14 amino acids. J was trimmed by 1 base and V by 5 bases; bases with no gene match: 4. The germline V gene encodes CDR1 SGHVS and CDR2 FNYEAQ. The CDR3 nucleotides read TGTGCCAGCAGCCCGCGGACAGGGAACACTGAAGCTTTCTTT. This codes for CASSPRTGNTEAFF.

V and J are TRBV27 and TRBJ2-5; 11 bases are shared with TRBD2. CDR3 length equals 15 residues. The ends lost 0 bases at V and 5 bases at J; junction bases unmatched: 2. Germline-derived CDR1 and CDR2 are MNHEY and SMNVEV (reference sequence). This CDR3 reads CASSLSWTSGETQYF. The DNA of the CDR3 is TGTGCCAGCAGTTTATCGTGGACTAGCGGGGAGACCCAGTACTTC.

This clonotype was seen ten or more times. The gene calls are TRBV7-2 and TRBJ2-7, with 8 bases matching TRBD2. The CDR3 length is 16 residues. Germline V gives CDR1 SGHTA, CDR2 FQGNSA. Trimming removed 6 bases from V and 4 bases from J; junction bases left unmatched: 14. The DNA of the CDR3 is TGTGCCAGCAGTCAGGCGGGAGGCCCCGGAGCTTACGAGCAGTACTTC. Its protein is CASSQAGGPGAYEQYF.

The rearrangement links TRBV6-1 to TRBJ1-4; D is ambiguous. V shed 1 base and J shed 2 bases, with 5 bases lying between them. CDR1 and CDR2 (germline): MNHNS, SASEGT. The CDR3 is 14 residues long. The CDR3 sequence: CASSEGGTNEKLFF. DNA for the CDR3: TGTGCCAGCAGTGAAGGTGGCACTAATGAAAAACTGTTTTTT.

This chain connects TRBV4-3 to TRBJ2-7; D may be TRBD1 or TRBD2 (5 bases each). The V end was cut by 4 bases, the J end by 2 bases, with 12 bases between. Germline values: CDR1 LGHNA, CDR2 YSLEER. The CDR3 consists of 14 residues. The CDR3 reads CASSPWDGAYEQYF. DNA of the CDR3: TGCGCCAGCAGCCCGTGGGACGGAGCCTACGAGCAGTACTTC.

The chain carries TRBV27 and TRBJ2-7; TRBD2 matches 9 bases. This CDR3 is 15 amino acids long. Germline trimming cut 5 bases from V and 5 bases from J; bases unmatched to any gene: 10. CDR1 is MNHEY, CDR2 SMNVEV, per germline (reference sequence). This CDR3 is CASSTFSGRFDEQYF. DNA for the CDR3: TGTGCCAGCAGTACATTTAGCGGGAGATTCGACGAGCAGTACTTC.

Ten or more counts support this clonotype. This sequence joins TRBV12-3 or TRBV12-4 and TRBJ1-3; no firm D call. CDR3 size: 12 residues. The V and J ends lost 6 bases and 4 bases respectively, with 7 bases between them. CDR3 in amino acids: CASSYSGNTIYF. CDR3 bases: TGTGCCAGCAGCTATTCCGGAAACACCATATATTTT.

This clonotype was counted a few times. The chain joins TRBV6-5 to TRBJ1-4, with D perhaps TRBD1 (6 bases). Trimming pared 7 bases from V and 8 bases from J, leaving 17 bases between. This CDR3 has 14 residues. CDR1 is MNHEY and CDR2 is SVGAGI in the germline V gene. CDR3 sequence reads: CASNNGGRWEKLFF. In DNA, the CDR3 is TGTGCCAGCAACAATGGGGGGCGTTGGGAAAAACTGTTTTTT.

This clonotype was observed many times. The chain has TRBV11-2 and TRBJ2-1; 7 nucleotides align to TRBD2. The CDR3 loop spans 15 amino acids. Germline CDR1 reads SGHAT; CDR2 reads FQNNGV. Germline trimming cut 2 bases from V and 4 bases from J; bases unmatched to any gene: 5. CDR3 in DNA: TGTGCCAGCAGCTTATTCCTAGCGGCATACAATGAGCAGTTCTTC. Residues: CASSLFLAAYNEQFF. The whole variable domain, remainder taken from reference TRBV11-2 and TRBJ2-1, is EAGVAQSPRYKIIEKRQSVAFWCNPISGHATLYWYQQILGQGPKLLIQFQNNGVVDDSQLPKDRFSAERLKGVDSTLKIQPAKLEDSAVYLCASSLFLAAYNEQFFGPGTRLTVL.

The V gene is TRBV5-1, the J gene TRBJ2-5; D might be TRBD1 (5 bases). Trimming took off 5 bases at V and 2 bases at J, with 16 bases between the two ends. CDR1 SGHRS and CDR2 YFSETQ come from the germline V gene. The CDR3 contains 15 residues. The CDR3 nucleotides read TGCGCCAGCAGTGGGATGTTGGACAAACAAGAGACCCAGTACTTC. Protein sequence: CASSGMLDKQETQYF.

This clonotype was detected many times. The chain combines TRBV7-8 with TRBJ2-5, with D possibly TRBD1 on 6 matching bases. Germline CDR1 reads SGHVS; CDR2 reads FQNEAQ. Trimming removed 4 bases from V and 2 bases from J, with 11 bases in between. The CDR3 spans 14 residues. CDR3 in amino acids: CASSYRQEQETQYF. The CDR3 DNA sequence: TGTGCCAGCAGCTATCGACAGGAACAAGAGACCCAGTACTTC.

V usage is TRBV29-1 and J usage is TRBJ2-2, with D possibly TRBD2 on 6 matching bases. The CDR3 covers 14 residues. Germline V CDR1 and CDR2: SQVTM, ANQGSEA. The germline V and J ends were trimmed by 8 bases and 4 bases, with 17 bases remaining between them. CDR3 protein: CSIGGLEGTGELFF. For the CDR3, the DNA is TGCAGCATAGGAGGGCTAGAGGGCACCGGGGAGCTGTTTTTT.

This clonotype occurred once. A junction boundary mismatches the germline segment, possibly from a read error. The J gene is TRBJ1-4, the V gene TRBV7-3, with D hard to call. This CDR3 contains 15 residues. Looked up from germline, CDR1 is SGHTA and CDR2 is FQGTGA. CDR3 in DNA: TGTGCCAGCAGCCTAACGCCCACGTACAATGAAAAACTGTTTTTT. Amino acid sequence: CASSLTPTYNEKLFF.